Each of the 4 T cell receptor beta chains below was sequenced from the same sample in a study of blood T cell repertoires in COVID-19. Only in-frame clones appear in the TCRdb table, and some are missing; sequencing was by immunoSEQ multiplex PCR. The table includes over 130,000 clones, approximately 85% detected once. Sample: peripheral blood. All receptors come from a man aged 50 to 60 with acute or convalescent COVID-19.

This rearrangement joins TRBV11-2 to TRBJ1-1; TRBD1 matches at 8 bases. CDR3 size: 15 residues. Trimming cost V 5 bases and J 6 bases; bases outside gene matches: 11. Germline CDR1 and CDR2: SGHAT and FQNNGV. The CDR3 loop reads CASSATRTGRPEAFF. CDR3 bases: TGTGCCAGCAGCGCGACTCGGACAGGGCGACCTGAAGCTTTCTTT.

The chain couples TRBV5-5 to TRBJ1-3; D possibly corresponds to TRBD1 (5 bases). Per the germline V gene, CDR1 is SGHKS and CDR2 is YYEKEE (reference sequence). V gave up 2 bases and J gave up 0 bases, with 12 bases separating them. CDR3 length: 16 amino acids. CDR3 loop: CASSLAPRASGNTIYF. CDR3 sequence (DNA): TGTGCCAGCAGCTTAGCTCCCAGGGCCTCTGGAAACACCATATATTTT.

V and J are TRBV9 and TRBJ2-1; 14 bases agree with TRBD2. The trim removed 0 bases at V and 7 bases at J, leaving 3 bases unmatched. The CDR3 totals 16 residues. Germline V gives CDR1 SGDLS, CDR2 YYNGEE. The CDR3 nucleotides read TGTGCCAGCAGCGTAGGGAGGACTAGCGGGGGGAATGAGCAGTTCTTC. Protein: CASSVGRTSGGNEQFF. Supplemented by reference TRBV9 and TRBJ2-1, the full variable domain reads DSGVTQTPKHLITATGQRVTLRCSPRSGDLSVYWYQQSLDQGLQFLIQYYNGEERAKGNILERFSAQQFPDLHSELNLSSLELGDSALYFCASSVGRTSGGNEQFFGPGTRLTVL.

The CDR3 DNA reads as TGTGCCAGCAGGGTCACAGGGGCTAATGAAAAACTGTTTTTT. This translates into CASRVTGANEKLFF. The J gene is TRBJ1-4, the V gene TRBV28; 7 nucleotides match TRBD1. Germline values: CDR1 MDHEN, CDR2 SYDVKM. Losses at the gene ends were 6 bases for V and 3 bases for J; bases not matched to a gene: 4. The length of the CDR3 is 14 residues.